The clone carrying this T cell receptor beta chain was picked up many times. The data were obtained in a study of T cells in Graves' hyperthyroidism and ophthalmopathy. For the study at large: Sampling of peripheral blood happened at initial diagnosis, prior to any treatment.

Authors of the study amplified TCR beta CDR3 regions from RNA transcripts. HTBI primers were employed in a first-round RT-PCR of the TCR CDR3. Each CDR3 protein is one row after TCRdb ran MiXCR on the multiplex PCR reads. The sample includes over 400,000 distinct CDR3 sequences, approximately 22% of them seen just once. The germline gives CDR1 SNHLY, CDR2 FYNNEI. V was clipped by 5 bases and J by 1 base, with 10 bases between them. The CDR3 length is 14 residues. Each ophthalmopathy patient scored at least 3 on the Clinical Activity Score and at least 4 on NOSPECS grade, with duration under 3 months. Fresh peripheral blood, roughly 9.8 ml of it, supplied the PBMCs.

J is TRBJ2-3 and V is TRBV2; maybe TRBD2 (6 bases). The sequence was obtained from a woman in her 70s with Graves' ophthalmopathy. Material for sequencing was blood. The CDR3 sequence: CASSSSGRTDTQYF. Written as DNA, the CDR3 is TGTGCCAGCAGTAGCAGCGGGCGCACAGATACGCAGTATTTT.